Following are 16 T cell receptor beta chains from one sample sequenced in a study of shared clonotypes between healthy human individuals. Libraries were prepared by immunoSEQ multiplex PCR; TCRdb keeps only in-frame clonotypes and omits some of them. The data show under 600,000 clones, 97% seen once. Specimen: naive CD4+ T cells sorted from blood. Subset denoted: CD45RA+ positively selected. The receptor source for this set is a woman in her 30s in good health.

This chain joins TRBV2 and TRBJ2-1; 10 nucleotides align to TRBD2. From germline, CDR1 is SNHLY and CDR2 FYNNEI. CDR3 length equals 16 residues. V lost 3 bases and J lost 4; bases outside the gene matches: 6. The CDR3 loop is CASSDLAGVGYNEQFF. The CDR3 DNA reads TGTGCCAGCAGTGATCTAGCGGGAGTAGGTTACAATGAGCAGTTCTTC.

Concerning this clone itself: The junction shows a germline mismatch at one end, possibly a read error. The DNA of the CDR3 is TGTGCCAGCAGTGCGCGACAGGGTGCTGGAGCCAACGTCCTGACTTTC. Translating gives CASSARQGAGANVLTF. V and J are TRBV6-1 and TRBJ2-6; 7 positions match TRBD1. The CDR3 has 16 residues. Per germline, CDR1 MNHNS and CDR2 SASEGT.

The J gene is TRBJ2-1, the V gene TRBV11-2; TRBD2 might be the D (6 bases). The CDR3 is 17 residues long. Per the germline V gene, CDR1 is SGHAT and CDR2 is FQNNGV. Trimming shortened V by 4 bases and J by 7 bases, and 23 bases separated the two germline ends. The CDR3 here is CASSSSAGRLILNEQFF. DNA for the CDR3: TGTGCCAGCAGCTCTTCAGCGGGTCGGCTTATATTGAATGAGCAGTTCTTC. Combining the CDR3 with reference TRBV11-2 and TRBJ2-1 gives the whole variable domain EAGVAQSPRYKIIEKRQSVAFWCNPISGHATLYWYQQILGQGPKLLIQFQNNGVVDDSQLPKDRFSAERLKGVDSTLKIQPAKLEDSAVYLCASSSSAGRLILNEQFFGPGTRLTVL.

The chain recombines TRBV28 with TRBJ2-1; a weak D match, TRBD2 (6 bases). CDR3 length: 15 amino acids. Trimming pared 4 bases from V and 3 bases from J, leaving 13 bases between. Germline V gene sequence: CDR1 MDHEN, CDR2 SYDVKM. CDR3 residues: CASSSRPGGYNEQFF. The CDR3 DNA reads as TGTGCCAGCAGTTCCCGACCCGGGGGCTACAATGAGCAGTTCTTC.

This chain joins TRBV7-9 and TRBJ1-1; the D gene is possibly TRBD1 (6 bases). The CDR3 is made up of 14 amino acids. The germline V gene encodes CDR1 SEHNR and CDR2 FQNEAQ (reference sequence). Trimming took off 5 bases at V and 5 bases at J, with 15 bases between the two ends. CDR3 nucleotides: TGTGCCAGCAGCCGGGCAGGGGAGTGGACTGAAGCTTTCTTT. Protein product: CASSRAGEWTEAFF.

The chain has TRBV7-8 and TRBJ2-1; 14 bases agree with TRBD2. Germline V gene lookup returns CDR1 SGHVS and CDR2 FQNEAQ. The CDR3 runs to 19 residues. The ends lost 5 bases at V and 7 bases at J; junction bases unmatched: 16. CDR3 sequence (DNA): TGTGCCAGCAGCGCGGGACTAGCGGGAGATCTCTGGGACACGAATGAGCAGTTCTTC. Amino acid sequence: CASSAGLAGDLWDTNEQFF.

The chain uses TRBV18 and TRBJ2-5, with 8 nucleotides matching TRBD1. The CDR3 contains 17 residues. Losses at the gene ends were 0 bases for V and 5 bases for J; bases not matched to a gene: 11. Per the germline V gene, CDR1 is KGHSH and CDR2 is LQKENI. The CDR3 loop is CASSPPTGQGSAETQYF. CDR3 sequence (DNA): TGTGCCAGCTCACCACCGACAGGACAGGGATCTGCGGAGACCCAGTACTTC.

This chain uses TRBV2 with TRBJ2-7; a possible D gene is TRBD1 (7 bases). CDR1 is SNHLY, CDR2 FYNNEI, per germline. The CDR3 has 17 residues. The germline V and J ends were trimmed by 0 bases and 2 bases, with 17 bases remaining between them. CDR3 sequence (DNA): TGTGCCAGCAGTGAAGCGCTTGTCAGGGGGGCTACCTACGAGCAGTACTTC. Translated: CASSEALVRGATYEQYF. The full variable domain, completed using reference TRBV2 and TRBJ2-7, is EPEVTQTPSHQVTQMGQEVILRCVPISNHLYFYWYRQILGQKVEFLVSFYNNEISEKSEIFDDQFSVERPDGSNFTLKIRSTKLEDSAMYFCASSEALVRGATYEQYFGPGTRLTVT.

The chain is built from TRBV4-2 and TRBJ2-7; a possible D gene is TRBD1 (6 bases). Trimming shortened V by 2 bases and J by 6 bases, and 23 bases separated the two germline ends. Germline V lookup: CDR1 LGHNA, CDR2 YNFKEQ. This CDR3 region has 17 residues. The CDR3 loop is CASSQPTYFGTGSEQYF. The DNA of the CDR3 is TGTGCCAGCAGCCAACCCACTTACTTCGGTACAGGGTCCGAGCAGTACTTC.

V and J are TRBV27 and TRBJ2-5, with D possibly being TRBD1 (5 bases). The CDR3 consists of 15 residues. The germline V gene encodes CDR1 MNHEY and CDR2 SMNVEV (reference sequence). V lost 3 bases and J lost 1, with 12 bases in between. The CDR3 sequence is CASSLWGSSQETQYF. In DNA, the CDR3 is TGTGCCAGCAGTTTGTGGGGCTCGTCCCAAGAGACCCAGTACTTC.

The J gene is TRBJ2-3, the V gene TRBV10-3; D possibly uses TRBD1 or TRBD2 (5 bases each). Trimming shortened V by 0 bases and J by 10 bases, and 8 bases separated the two germline ends. Looked up from germline, CDR1 is ENHRY and CDR2 is SYGVKD. This CDR3 region has 12 residues. The chain's CDR3 is CAISESEGSQYF. CDR3 coding DNA: TGTGCCATCAGTGAGTCAGAGGGGTCGCAGTATTTT.

V usage is TRBV18 and J usage is TRBJ1-2; D remains unclear. Per the germline V gene, CDR1 is KGHSH and CDR2 is LQKENI. V was trimmed by 3 bases and J by 2 bases, leaving 16 bases between them. This CDR3 region has 16 residues. CDR3 amino acids: CASSPTTRPGNYGYTF. The CDR3 region has the DNA TGTGCCAGCTCACCCACCACACGGCCGGGAAACTATGGCTACACCTTC. Full variable domain (outside the CDR3, taken from reference TRBV18 and TRBJ1-2): NAGVMQNPRHLVRRRGQEARLRCSPMKGHSHVYWYRQLPEEGLKFMVYLQKENIIDESGMPKERFSAEFPKEGPSILRIQQVVRGDSAAYFCASSPTTRPGNYGYTFGSGTRLTVV.

The chain joins TRBV28 to TRBJ2-5; D remains unclear. Trimming cost V 7 bases and J 1 base, with 7 bases left between them. CDR3 length: 12 amino acids. CDR1 and CDR2 (germline): MDHEN, SYDVKM. This chain's CDR3 is CASTTSQETQYF. Written as DNA, the CDR3 is TGTGCCAGCACAACCTCCCAAGAGACCCAGTACTTC.

The chain recombines TRBV28 with TRBJ1-5; no clear D. The CDR3 contains 13 residues. Germline V gene lookup returns CDR1 MDHEN and CDR2 SYDVKM. V was trimmed by 7 bases and J by 2 bases, leaving 9 bases between them. As DNA, the CDR3 is TGTGCCAGCATAAAAACAGGCAATCAGCCCCAGCATTTT. This sequence encodes CASIKTGNQPQHF.

V is TRBV5-6 and J is TRBJ2-3; D is ambiguous. V lost 0 bases and J 3 bases, leaving 5 bases between the germline ends. The length of the CDR3 is 13 residues. Germline V lookup: CDR1 SGHDT, CDR2 YYEEEE. CDR3 sequence: CASSLAATDTQYF. The DNA for the CDR3 is TGTGCCAGCAGCTTGGCAGCGACAGATACGCAGTATTTT.

This clone showed up just once. The chain couples TRBV28 to TRBJ2-3; D may be TRBD2 (5 bases). With 8 bases removed from V and 0 bases from J, the gap between germline ends came to 9 bases. This CDR3 is 13 amino acids long. The V gene's germline CDR1 is MDHEN and CDR2 SYDVKM. The CDR3 coding sequence is TGTGCCAGCTGGTCGGGGAGCACAGATACGCAGTATTTT. Encoded protein: CASWSGSTDTQYF.